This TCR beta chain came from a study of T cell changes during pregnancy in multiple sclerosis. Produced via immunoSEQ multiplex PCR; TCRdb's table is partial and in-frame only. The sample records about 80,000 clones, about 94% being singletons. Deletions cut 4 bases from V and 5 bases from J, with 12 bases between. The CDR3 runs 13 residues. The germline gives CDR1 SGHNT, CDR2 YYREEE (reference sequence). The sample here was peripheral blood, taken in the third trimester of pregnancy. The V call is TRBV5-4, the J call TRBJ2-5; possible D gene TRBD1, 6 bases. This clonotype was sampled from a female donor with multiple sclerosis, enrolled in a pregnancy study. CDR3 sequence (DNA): TGTGCCAGCAGCAACAGGGATCGGGAGACCCAGTACTTC. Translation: CASSNRDRETQYF.